The 9 T cell receptor beta chains listed next were all sequenced from one sample in a study of shared clonotypes between healthy human individuals. Measured with immunoSEQ multiplex PCR; TCRdb has only the in-frame clones, and not every one. The table includes over a million clones, about 98.5% detected once. The sample taken for sequencing was naive CD4+ T cells sorted from blood. Subset specified: CD45RA+ positively selected. The receptors originated from a young man in good health.

The chain is built from TRBV7-2 and TRBJ2-7; TRBD2 might be the D (5 bases). The CDR3 has 14 residues. CDR1 SGHTA and CDR2 FQGNSA come from the germline V gene. The germline V and J ends were trimmed by 3 bases and 2 bases, with 11 bases remaining between them. The CDR3 spells CASSLSAGPYEQYF. In DNA form, the CDR3 reads TGTGCCAGCAGCTTGAGTGCGGGTCCCTACGAGCAGTACTTC. Based on the CDR3 plus reference TRBV7-2 and TRBJ2-7, the full variable domain is GAGVSQSPSNKVTEKGKDVELRCDPISGHTALYWYRQSLGQGLEFLIYFQGNSAPDKSGLPSDRFSAERTGGSVSTLTIQRTQQEDSAVYLCASSLSAGPYEQYFGPGTRLTVT.

The J gene is TRBJ2-5, the V gene TRBV6-5, with D tentatively TRBD2 (6 bases). In germline, CDR1 is MNHEY, CDR2 SVGAGI. This CDR3 has 14 residues. V shed 6 bases and J shed 3 bases, with 14 bases lying between them. The chain's CDR3 is CASSSRLDEETQYF. CDR3 DNA sequence: TGTGCCAGCAGCTCCAGACTAGATGAAGAGACCCAGTACTTC.

The chain recombines TRBV28 with TRBJ1-5, with D hard to call. Trimming stripped 9 bases from V and 6 bases from J, with 12 bases between. Germline V gives CDR1 MDHEN, CDR2 SYDVKM. This CDR3 comprises 12 residues. In nucleotides, the CDR3 is TGTGCCAGTAGTACAGTTAGTCAGCCCCAGCATTTT. This gives the protein CASSTVSQPQHF.

This clone is a singleton in its sample. The sample holds other DNA sequences that translate to the same CDR3. The V gene is TRBV5-4, the J gene TRBJ2-7, with 9 bases aligning to TRBD1. Per germline, CDR1 SGHNT and CDR2 YYREEE (reference sequence). The junction had 5 bases not matched to a gene; V was cut back by 4 bases and J by 3 bases. This CDR3 has 14 residues. The CDR3 is CASSERQGVYEQYF. The CDR3 DNA reads TGTGCCAGCAGCGAGAGACAGGGGGTCTACGAGCAGTACTTC.

This clone was counted once. V is TRBV5-1 and J is TRBJ1-3; D remains ambiguous. CDR3 length equals 15 residues. V was clipped by 0 bases and J by 5 bases, with 12 bases between them. Germline values: CDR1 SGHRS, CDR2 YFSETQ. The DNA for the CDR3 is TGCGCCAGCAGCTTGGGGTTCGGGGAGAGAAACACCATATATTTT. Encoded protein: CASSLGFGERNTIYF.

The chain is built from TRBV30 and TRBJ1-1; TRBD1 aligns across 7 bases. Germline V gives CDR1 GTSNPN, CDR2 SVGIG (reference sequence). Trimming took 0 bases from V and 4 from J; bases not matched to a gene: 5. CDR3 length equals 14 residues. The CDR3 coding sequence is TGTGCCTGGAGTGTAAACAGGGGATTCACTGAAGCTTTCTTT. This codes for CAWSVNRGFTEAFF.

V gene TRBV5-5 combines with J gene TRBJ1-5; no firm D call. The V end was cut by 0 bases, the J end by 7 bases, with 8 bases between. Germline V gene data show CDR1 as SGHKS and CDR2 as YYEKEE (reference sequence). The CDR3 extends over 13 amino acids. Here the CDR3 reads CASSLGLIQPQHF. The CDR3 DNA reads TGTGCCAGCAGCTTGGGACTAATCCAGCCCCAGCATTTT.

The chain is built from TRBV29-1 and TRBJ2-1, with a tentative D call TRBD2 (6 bases). CDR1 SQVTM and CDR2 ANQGSEA come from the germline V gene. The V and J ends lost 1 base and 0 bases respectively, with 7 bases between them. The CDR3 extends over 14 amino acids. CDR3 sequence (DNA): TGCAGCGTTGAAGGCGGGAACTCCTACAATGAGCAGTTCTTC. Residues: CSVEGGNSYNEQFF.

The chain recombines TRBV5-1 with TRBJ2-3; weak D call: TRBD2 (6 bases). The CDR3 covers 12 residues. Germline V gives CDR1 SGHRS, CDR2 YFSETQ. Trimming stripped 7 bases from V and 6 bases from J, with 12 bases between. This CDR3 reads CASRETLDTQYF. CDR3 coding DNA: TGCGCCAGCCGGGAGACCTTGGATACGCAGTATTTT.